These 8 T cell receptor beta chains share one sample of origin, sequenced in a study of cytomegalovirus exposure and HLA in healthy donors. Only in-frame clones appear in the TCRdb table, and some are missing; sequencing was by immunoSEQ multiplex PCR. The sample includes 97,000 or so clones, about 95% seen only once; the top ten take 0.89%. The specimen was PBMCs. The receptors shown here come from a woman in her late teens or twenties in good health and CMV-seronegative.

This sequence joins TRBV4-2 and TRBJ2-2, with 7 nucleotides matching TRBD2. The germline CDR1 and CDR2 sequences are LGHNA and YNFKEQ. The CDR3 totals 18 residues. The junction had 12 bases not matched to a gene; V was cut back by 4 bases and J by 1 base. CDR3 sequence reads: CASSRTDRKRGNTGELFF. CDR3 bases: TGTGCCAGCAGCCGTACGGATAGAAAGCGGGGGAACACCGGGGAGCTGTTTTTT.

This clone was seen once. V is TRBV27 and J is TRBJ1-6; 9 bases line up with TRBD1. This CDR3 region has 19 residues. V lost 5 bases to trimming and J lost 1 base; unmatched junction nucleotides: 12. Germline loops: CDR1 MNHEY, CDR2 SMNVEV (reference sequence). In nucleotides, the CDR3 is TGTGCCAGCAGTCTCGGGACAGGGCTCTGGAGATCCTATAATTCACCCCTCCACTTT. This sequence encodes CASSLGTGLWRSYNSPLHF.

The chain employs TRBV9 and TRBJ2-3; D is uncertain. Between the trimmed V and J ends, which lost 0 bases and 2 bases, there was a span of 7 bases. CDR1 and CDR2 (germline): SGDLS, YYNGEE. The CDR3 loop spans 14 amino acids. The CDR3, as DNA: TGTGCCAGCAGCGTAGCGCAGGACACAGATACGCAGTATTTT. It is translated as CASSVAQDTDTQYF.

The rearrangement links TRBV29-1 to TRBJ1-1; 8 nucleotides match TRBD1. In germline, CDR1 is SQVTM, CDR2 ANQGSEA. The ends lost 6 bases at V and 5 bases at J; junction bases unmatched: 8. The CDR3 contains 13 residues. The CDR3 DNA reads TGCAGCGTACGACAGGGGCTGGGGACTGAAGCTTTCTTT. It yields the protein CSVRQGLGTEAFF.

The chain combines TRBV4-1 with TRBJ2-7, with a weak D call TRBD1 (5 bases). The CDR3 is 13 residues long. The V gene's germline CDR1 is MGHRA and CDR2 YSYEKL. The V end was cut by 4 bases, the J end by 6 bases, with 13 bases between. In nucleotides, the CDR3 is TGCGCCAGCAGCCGGCCCAGACAGAGCGAGCAGTACTTC. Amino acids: CASSRPRQSEQYF.

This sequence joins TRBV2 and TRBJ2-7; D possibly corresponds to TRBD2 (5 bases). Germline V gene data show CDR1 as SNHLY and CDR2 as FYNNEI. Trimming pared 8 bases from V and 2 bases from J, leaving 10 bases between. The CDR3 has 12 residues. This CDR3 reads CASAGDTYEQYF. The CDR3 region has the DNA TGTGCCAGCGCCGGGGATACCTACGAGCAGTACTTC.

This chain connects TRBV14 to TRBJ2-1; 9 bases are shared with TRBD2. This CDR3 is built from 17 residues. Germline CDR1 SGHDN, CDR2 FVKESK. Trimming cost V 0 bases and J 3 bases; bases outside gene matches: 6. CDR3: CASSQDVAGGLYNEQFF. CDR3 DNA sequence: TGTGCCAGCAGCCAAGATGTCGCGGGAGGGCTCTACAATGAGCAGTTCTTC.

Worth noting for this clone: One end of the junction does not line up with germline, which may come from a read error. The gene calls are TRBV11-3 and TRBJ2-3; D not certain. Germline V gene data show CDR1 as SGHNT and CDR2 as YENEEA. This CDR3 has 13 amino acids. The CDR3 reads CASSLVSTDTQYF. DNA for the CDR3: TGTGCCAGCAGCTTAGTAAGCACCGATACGCAGTATTTT.